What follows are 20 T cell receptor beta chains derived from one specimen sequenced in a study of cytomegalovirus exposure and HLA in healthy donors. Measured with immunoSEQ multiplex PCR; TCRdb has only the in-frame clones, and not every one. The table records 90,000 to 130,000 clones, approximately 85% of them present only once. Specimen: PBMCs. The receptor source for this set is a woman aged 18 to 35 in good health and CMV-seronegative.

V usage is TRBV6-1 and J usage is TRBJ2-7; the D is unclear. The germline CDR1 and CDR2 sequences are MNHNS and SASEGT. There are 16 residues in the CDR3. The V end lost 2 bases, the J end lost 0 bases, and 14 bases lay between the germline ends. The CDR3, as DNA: TGTGCCAGCAGTGAAACCATGCCCCTAAGCTCCTACGAGCAGTACTTC. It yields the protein CASSETMPLSSYEQYF.

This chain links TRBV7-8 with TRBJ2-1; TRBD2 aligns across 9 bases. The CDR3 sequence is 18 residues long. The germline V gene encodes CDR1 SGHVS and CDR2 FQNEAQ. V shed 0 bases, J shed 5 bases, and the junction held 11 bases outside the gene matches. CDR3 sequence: CASSLARGSGGPDNEQFF. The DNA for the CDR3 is TGTGCCAGCAGCTTAGCGAGAGGGAGCGGGGGGCCGGACAATGAGCAGTTCTTC.

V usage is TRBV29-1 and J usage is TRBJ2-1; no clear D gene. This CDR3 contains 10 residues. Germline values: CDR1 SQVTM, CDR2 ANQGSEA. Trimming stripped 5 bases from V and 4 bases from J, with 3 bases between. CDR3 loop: CSVQYNEQFF. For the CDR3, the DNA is TGCAGCGTTCAGTACAATGAGCAGTTCTTC.

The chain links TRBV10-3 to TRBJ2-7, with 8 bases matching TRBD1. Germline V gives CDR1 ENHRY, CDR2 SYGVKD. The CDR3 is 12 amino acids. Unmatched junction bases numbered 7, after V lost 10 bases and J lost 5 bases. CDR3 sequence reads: CATGQGGNEQYF. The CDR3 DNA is TGTGCCACCGGACAGGGTGGTAACGAGCAGTACTTC.

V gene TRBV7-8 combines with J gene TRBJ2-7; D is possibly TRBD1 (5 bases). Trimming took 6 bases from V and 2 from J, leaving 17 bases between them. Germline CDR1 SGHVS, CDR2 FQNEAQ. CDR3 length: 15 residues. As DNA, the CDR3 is TGTGCCAGCAGTCGGACCGAGACAGTACCCTACGAGCAGTACTTC. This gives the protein CASSRTETVPYEQYF.

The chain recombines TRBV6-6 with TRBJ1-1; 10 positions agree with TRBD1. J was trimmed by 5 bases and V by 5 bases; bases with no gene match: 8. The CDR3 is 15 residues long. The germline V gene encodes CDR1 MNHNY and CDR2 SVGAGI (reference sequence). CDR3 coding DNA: TGTGCCAGCAGTGCTCCTGGACAGGGGGGAACTGAAGCTTTCTTT. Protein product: CASSAPGQGGTEAFF.

This CDR3 reads CASSPNGLVGNEQFF. The CDR3 DNA is TGTGCCAGCAGCCCAAACGGACTAGTAGGGAATGAGCAGTTCTTC. The genes are TRBV7-2 and TRBJ2-1; 7 positions match TRBD2. V lost 5 bases to trimming and J lost 7 bases; unmatched junction nucleotides: 11. Germline V gives CDR1 SGHTA, CDR2 FQGNSA. CDR3 length equals 15 residues.

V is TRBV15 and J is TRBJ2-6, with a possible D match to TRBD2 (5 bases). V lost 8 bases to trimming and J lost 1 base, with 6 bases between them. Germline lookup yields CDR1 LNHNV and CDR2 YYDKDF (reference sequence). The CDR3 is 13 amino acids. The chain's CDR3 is CATRDSGANVLTF. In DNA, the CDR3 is TGTGCCACCCGGGATTCTGGGGCCAACGTCCTGACTTTC.

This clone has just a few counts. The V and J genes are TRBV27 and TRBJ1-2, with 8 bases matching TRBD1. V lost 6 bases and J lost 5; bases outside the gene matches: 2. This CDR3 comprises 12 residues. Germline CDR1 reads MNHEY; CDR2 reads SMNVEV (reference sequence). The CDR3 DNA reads TGTGCCAGCAGAACAGGGGGTTATGGCTACACCTTC. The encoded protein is CASRTGGYGYTF.

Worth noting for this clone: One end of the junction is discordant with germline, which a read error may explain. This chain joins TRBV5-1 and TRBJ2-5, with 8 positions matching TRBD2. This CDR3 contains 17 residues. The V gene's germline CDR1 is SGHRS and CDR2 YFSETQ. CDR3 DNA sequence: TGCGCCAGCAGCTTGTTCGGCGGGGGGCGTGTTCAAGAGGCCCAGTACTTC. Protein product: CASSLFGGGRVQEAQYF.

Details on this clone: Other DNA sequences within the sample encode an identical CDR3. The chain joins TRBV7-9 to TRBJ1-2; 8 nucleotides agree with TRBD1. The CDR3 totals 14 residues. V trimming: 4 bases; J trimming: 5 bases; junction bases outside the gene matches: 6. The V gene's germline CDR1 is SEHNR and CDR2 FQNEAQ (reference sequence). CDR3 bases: TGTGCCAGCAGCTCCGGACAGGGAGGATATGGCTACACCTTC. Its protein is CASSSGQGGYGYTF.

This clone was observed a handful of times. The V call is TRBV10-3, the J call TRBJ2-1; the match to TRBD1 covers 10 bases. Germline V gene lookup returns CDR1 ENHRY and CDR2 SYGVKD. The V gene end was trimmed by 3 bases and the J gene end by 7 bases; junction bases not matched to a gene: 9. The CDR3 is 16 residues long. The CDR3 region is CAISDLTGGVGNEQFF. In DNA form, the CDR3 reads TGTGCCATCAGTGACCTGACAGGGGGCGTTGGGAATGAGCAGTTCTTC.

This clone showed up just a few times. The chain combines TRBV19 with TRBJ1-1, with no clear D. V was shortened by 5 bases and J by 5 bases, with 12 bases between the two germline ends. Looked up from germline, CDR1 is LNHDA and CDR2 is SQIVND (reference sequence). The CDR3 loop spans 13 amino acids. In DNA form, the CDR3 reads TGTGCCAGTAGTCCCTCCACGAGAACTGAAGCTTTCTTT. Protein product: CASSPSTRTEAFF.

The CDR3 region is CASSRTAEYEQYF. CDR3 sequence (DNA): TGTGCCAGCAGTCGAACAGCGGAATACGAGCAGTACTTC. The chain uses TRBV6-1 and TRBJ2-7; the D gene is possibly TRBD2 (5 bases). CDR1 MNHNS and CDR2 SASEGT come from the germline V gene. V shed 5 bases and J shed 4 bases, with 12 bases lying between them. This CDR3 is built from 13 residues.

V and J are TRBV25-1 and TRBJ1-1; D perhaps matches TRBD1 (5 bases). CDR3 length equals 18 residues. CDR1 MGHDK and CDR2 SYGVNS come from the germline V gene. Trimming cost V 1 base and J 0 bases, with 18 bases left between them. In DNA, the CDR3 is TGTGCCAGCAGTGAATTTTCGACAGCCCCCTTAATGAACACTGAAGCTTTCTTT. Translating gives CASSEFSTAPLMNTEAFF.

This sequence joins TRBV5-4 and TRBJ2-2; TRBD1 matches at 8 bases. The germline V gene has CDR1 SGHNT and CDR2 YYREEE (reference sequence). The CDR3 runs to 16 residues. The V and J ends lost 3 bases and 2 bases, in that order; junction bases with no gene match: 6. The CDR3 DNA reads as TGTGCCAGCAGCTCCGGGACAGGATCCAACACCGGGGAGCTGTTTTTT. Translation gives CASSSGTGSNTGELFF.

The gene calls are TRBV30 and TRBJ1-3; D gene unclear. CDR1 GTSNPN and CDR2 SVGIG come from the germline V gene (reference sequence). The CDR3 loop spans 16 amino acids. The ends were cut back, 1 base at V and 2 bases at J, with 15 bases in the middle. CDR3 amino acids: CAWSDLGSFTGNTIYF. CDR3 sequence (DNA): TGTGCCTGGAGTGATTTGGGCAGCTTTACTGGAAACACCATATATTTT. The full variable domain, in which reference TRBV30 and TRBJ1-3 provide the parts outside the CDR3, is SQTIHQWPATLVQPVGSPLSLECTVEGTSNPNLYWYRQAAGRGLQLLFYSVGIGQISSEVPQNLSASRPQDRQFILSSKKLLLSDSGFYLCAWSDLGSFTGNTIYFGEGSWLTVV.

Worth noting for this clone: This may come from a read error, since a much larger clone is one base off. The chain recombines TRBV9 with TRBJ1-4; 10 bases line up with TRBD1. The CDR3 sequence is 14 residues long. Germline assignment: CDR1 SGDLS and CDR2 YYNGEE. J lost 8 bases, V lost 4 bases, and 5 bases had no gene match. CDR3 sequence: CASSTGQGGEKLFF. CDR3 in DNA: TGTGCCAGCAGCACCGGACAGGGGGGCGAAAAACTGTTTTTT.

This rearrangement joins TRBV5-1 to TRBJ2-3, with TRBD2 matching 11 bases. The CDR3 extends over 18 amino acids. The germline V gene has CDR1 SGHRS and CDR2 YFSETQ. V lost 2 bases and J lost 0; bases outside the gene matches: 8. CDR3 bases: TGCGCCAGCAGCTTTCCAGGTAGCGGGGGGGCTAGCACAGATACGCAGTATTTT. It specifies CASSFPGSGGASTDTQYF.

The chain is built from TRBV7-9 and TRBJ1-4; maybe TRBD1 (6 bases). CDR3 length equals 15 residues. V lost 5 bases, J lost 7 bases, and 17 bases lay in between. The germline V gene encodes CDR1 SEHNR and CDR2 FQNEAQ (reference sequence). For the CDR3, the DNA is TGTGCCAGCAGCGGATACAGGGTGGCGGGTGAAAAACTGTTTTTT. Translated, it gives CASSGYRVAGEKLFF.